A selection of T cell receptor beta chains follows, all from one sample in a study of T-cell reconstitution after alpha-beta-depleted transplantation in children. In TCRdb, the PCR reads were re-called with MiXCR into one record per CDR3 protein. The data show more than 200,000 distinct CDR3 sequences, 20% to 30% seen once. The specimen comprised PBMCs, sampled before TCRalphabeta/CD19-depleted stem cell transplant. The source is a girl aged 2 to 9 with Fanconi anemia, due to receive a stem cell transplant. Both conserved end residues are part of each CDR3. The order of the fields is J gene, V gene, D gene, clone size, CDR3 DNA, CDR3 protein. The D gene is left open where the match is weak. Clone size, where shown, is once, few, many, or a class for clones that have expanded.

TRBJ2-7 | TRBV6-1 | TRBD2 | few | TGTGCCAGCAGTGAGACTAGCGGGGTATATGGGCTCGGCTCCTACGAGCAGTACTTC | CASSETSGVYGLGSYEQYF
TRBJ1-5 | TRBV20-1 | TRBD1 | many | TGCAGTGCTGGACAGGGACCCCAGCCCCAGCATTTT | CSAGQGPQPQHF
TRBJ1-2 | TRBV12-3/TRBV12-4 | TRBD1 | many | TGTGCCAGCAGCAACGGACAGGGTAACTATGGCTACACCTTC | CASSNGQGNYGYTF
TRBJ2-7 | TRBV7-6 | - | - | TGTGCCAGCAGCTTAGGGGGTCAGCTTATCTACGAGCAGTACTTC | CASSLGGQLIYEQYF
TRBJ2-2 | TRBV20-1 | - | - | TGCAGTGCTAGAGATTCCCGGGGGAGCGGCCTTAAGACCGGGGAGCTGTTTTTT | CSARDSRGSGLKTGELFF
TRBJ2-5 | TRBV15 | - | many | TGTGCCACCAGCAGAGGGGGGTTGGGAGAAGAGACCCAGTACTTC | CATSRGGLGEETQYF
TRBJ1-2 | TRBV27 | TRBD1 | - | TGTGCCAGCAGTTTGTCTACAGGGGGTGGCTACACCTTC | CASSLSTGGGYTF
TRBJ2-5 | TRBV6-2/TRBV6-3 | - | - | TGTGCCAGCAGTTACCCGGGCGGATACAGGGAAGAAGAGACCCAGTACTTC | CASSYPGGYREEETQYF
TRBJ1-6 | TRBV9 | - | few | TGTGCCAGCAATGCCCACCCGGGGGGCTCACCCCTCCACTTT | CASNAHPGGSPLHF
TRBJ2-7 | TRBV29-1 | - | - | TGCAGCACCATGTCCGGCCACTACGAGCAGTACTTC | CSTMSGHYEQYF
TRBJ2-2 | TRBV13 | TRBD1 | - | TGTGCCAGCAGCGCCCGGGACAGGGAAAGGACCGGGGAGCTGTTTTTT | CASSARDRERTGELFF
TRBJ2-1 | TRBV11-2 | TRBD2 | few | TGTGCCAGCAGCTTACTCGCTAGCGGGCGGGATGAGCAGTTCTTC | CASSLLASGRDEQFF
TRBJ2-3 | TRBV20-1 | TRBD2 | - | TGCAGTGCTTCAGCGGGGGTGCCAGATACGCAGTATTTT | CSASAGVPDTQYF
TRBJ2-3 | TRBV20-1 | - | - | TGCAGTGCTAGATGGGGCAGGGTTAGCACAGATACGCAGTATTTT | CSARWGRVSTDTQYF
TRBJ2-1 | TRBV20-1 | TRBD2 | - | TGCAGTGCTACGAGGGCGGGAGACTACAATGAGCAGTTCTTC | CSATRAGDYNEQFF
TRBJ2-7 | TRBV21-1 | - | many | TGTGCCAGCAGCAAAGGGGATCGCTCCTACGAGCAGTACTTC | CASSKGDRSYEQYF
TRBJ2-7 | TRBV5-4 | TRBD2 | many | TGTGCCAGCAGCTCGAGCGGGAGGGACTACGAGCAGTACTTC | CASSSSGRDYEQYF
TRBJ2-7 | TRBV29-1 | TRBD2 | many | TGCAGCGTTGGCCCTACTAGCGACGAGCAGTACTTC | CSVGPTSDEQYF
TRBJ2-1 | TRBV2 | - | many | TGTGCCAGCAGTCGGGAGATGGAAAATGAGCAGTTCTTC | CASSREMENEQFF
TRBJ2-7 | TRBV20-1 | TRBD1 | many | TGCAGTGCTAGAGACCGGGACAGGCCCTACGAGCAGTACTTC | CSARDRDRPYEQYF
TRBJ2-5 | TRBV29-1 | - | - | TGCAGCGTCCAGACTTTTCAAGAGACCCAGTACTTC | CSVQTFQETQYF
TRBJ2-1 | TRBV11-3 | - | - | TGTGCCAGCAGCTTGGTCAGTGACAATGAGCAGTTCTTC | CASSLVSDNEQFF
TRBJ2-7 | TRBV7-6 | TRBD2 | - | TGTGCCAGCAGCTTAGCCGGGACTAGCGGGATCGACGAGCAGTACTTC | CASSLAGTSGIDEQYF
TRBJ2-3 | TRBV28 | - | many | TGTGCCAGCAGTTTACCACAGACTAGCACAGATACGCAGTATTTT | CASSLPQTSTDTQYF
TRBJ2-1 | TRBV12-3/TRBV12-4 | - | many | TGTGCCAGCAGTAGGACGTCGACGGGCAATGAGCAGTTCTTC | CASSRTSTGNEQFF
TRBJ1-6 | TRBV20-1 | - | many | TGCAGTGCTATACCGCTACATAATTCACCCCTCCACTTT | CSAIPLHNSPLHF
TRBJ1-2 | TRBV10-3 | - | - | TGTGCCATCAGTGAGGCCGTACCGCGCTATGGCTACACCTTC | CAISEAVPRYGYTF
TRBJ2-6 | TRBV6-4 | - | once | TGTGCCAGCAGCATCGGGGGACCTGGGGCCAACGTCCTGACTTTC | CASSIGGPGANVLTF
TRBJ2-2 | TRBV20-1 | - | few | TGCAGTGCTACGGGACTGACGAACACCGGGGAGCTGTTTTTT | CSATGLTNTGELFF
TRBJ2-5 | TRBV20-1 | TRBD2 | many | TGCAGTGCCCCCTCTAGCGGGGAAGAGACCCAGTACTTC | CSAPSSGEETQYF
TRBJ2-5 | TRBV18 | - | - | TGTGCCAGCTCACCACCAGGGAAAGAGACCCAGTACTTC | CASSPPGKETQYF
TRBJ2-5 | TRBV20-1 | - | many | TGCAGTGGGACGTGGCTAGGGAGGACGGGGGAAGAGACCCAGTACTTC | CSGTWLGRTGEETQYF
TRBJ2-1 | TRBV29-1 | - | few | TGCAGCGTTGTTCTTTCGGTATCGACGAAGTACAATGAGCAGTTCTTC | CSVVLSVSTKYNEQFF
TRBJ2-1 | TRBV24-1 | TRBD2 | many | TGTGCCACCAGTGATTTGGGACTAGCTTTTGAGCAGTTCTTC | CATSDLGLAFEQFF
TRBJ2-1 | TRBV9 | TRBD1 | - | TGTGCCAGCAGCGCCTACAGGGGGCCCTACAATGAGCAGTTCTTC | CASSAYRGPYNEQFF
TRBJ2-1 | TRBV20-1 | TRBD2 | many | TGCAGTGGTGAACTAGCGGGAAACAATGAGCAGTTCTTC | CSGELAGNNEQFF
TRBJ2-1 | TRBV20-1 | TRBD2 | few | TGCAGTGCTAGAAAGGGCCTAAGCGGGGTGGGTTCCAATGAGCAGTTCTTC | CSARKGLSGVGSNEQFF
TRBJ2-1 | TRBV10-1 | - | few | TGCGCCAGCAGTGGGCCTATCAATGAGCAGTTCTTC | CASSGPINEQFF
TRBJ2-3 | TRBV5-1 | - | many | TGCGCCAGCCGACAAGGGGCCGGCAGTTTGGACACAGATACGCAGTATTTT | CASRQGAGSLDTDTQYF
TRBJ2-3 | TRBV12-3/TRBV12-4 | - | many | TGTGCCAGCAGTCTTTGGGCAGATACGCAGTATTTT | CASSLWADTQYF
TRBJ1-1 | TRBV11-2 | - | few | TGTGCCAGCAGCCCGACAGGTCAAGGGACTGAAGCTTTCTTT | CASSPTGQGTEAFF
TRBJ2-1 | TRBV20-1 | - | - | TGCAGTGCTAGAGATGTTCCCAATGAGCAGTTCTTC | CSARDVPNEQFF
TRBJ2-5 | TRBV5-1 | - | - | TGCGCCAGCAGCTTTAGTGGCACACCCCAAGAGACCCAGTACTTC | CASSFSGTPQETQYF
TRBJ2-2 | TRBV4-2 | TRBD2 | many | TGTGCCAGCAGCCAAGAAAGCGGGGGGGCGAACACCGGGGAGCTGTTTTTT | CASSQESGGANTGELFF
TRBJ1-6 | TRBV7-6 | TRBD1 | few | TGTGCCAGCAGCTTAGCGGGACAGGATTCACCCCTCCACTTT | CASSLAGQDSPLHF
TRBJ2-5 | TRBV29-1 | - | - | TGCAGCTTCGGACAGACACAAGAGACCCAGTACTTC | CSFGQTQETQYF
TRBJ2-7 | TRBV2 | TRBD1 | - | TGTGCCATCCTAGGGGGCACCTCCTACGAGCAGTACTTC | CAILGGTSYEQYF
TRBJ1-3 | TRBV12-3/TRBV12-4 | TRBD1 | few | TGTGCCAGCAGTTTAGGGGACAGAAGAAACACCATATATTTT | CASSLGDRRNTIYF
TRBJ2-3 | TRBV6-6 | - | - | TGTGCCAGCACATCGGGGGTTCTGTATACGCAGTATTTT | CASTSGVLYTQYF
TRBJ2-5 | TRBV4-2 | TRBD1 | - | TGTGCCAGCAGCCACAAACCTAGGACAGGGCCGAGGGAGACCCAGTACTTC | CASSHKPRTGPRETQYF
TRBJ2-7 | TRBV11-1 | - | - | TGTGCCAGCAGCCGACGGGACGGTGACTACGAGCAGTACTTC | CASSRRDGDYEQYF
TRBJ2-5 | TRBV7-6 | - | - | TGTGCCAGCAGCTTACCGGGACCCCTAGAGACCCAGTACTTC | CASSLPGPLETQYF
TRBJ1-5 | TRBV6-1 | - | - | TGTGCCAGCAGCCTCGGCGGGAGACAGTATCAGCCCCAGCATTTT | CASSLGGRQYQPQHF
TRBJ2-1 | TRBV5-1 | - | - | TGCGCCAGCAGCTTGGTGAAGGGCTCCTCCTACAATGAGCAGTTCTTC | CASSLVKGSSYNEQFF
TRBJ1-5 | TRBV29-1 | - | many | TGCAGCGTGCTGGTGTCGGGGAATCAGCCCCAGCATTTT | CSVLVSGNQPQHF
TRBJ2-7 | TRBV29-1 | - | - | TGCAGCGCCTTCTCGGGACAAGGCACCGAGCAGTACTTC | CSAFSGQGTEQYF
TRBJ2-7 | TRBV29-1 | TRBD2 | few | TGCAGCGTTGCCGGGACTAGCGGGAGGGGGGAGGACGAGCAGTACTTC | CSVAGTSGRGEDEQYF
TRBJ2-5 | TRBV14 | - | - | TGTGCCAGCAGGGATAATGGGGCCCAGTACTTC | CASRDNGAQYF
TRBJ2-2 | TRBV25-1 | - | few | TGTGCCAGCAGTGAATTGGGTCAGGGAATAGAGTCCGCGAACACCGGGGAGCTGTTTTTT | CASSELGQGIESANTGELFF
TRBJ2-3 | TRBV24-1 | - | many | TGTGCCACCAGTGATACAAGGGTTGGGACAGATACGCAGTATTTT | CATSDTRVGTDTQYF